The 4 T cell receptor beta chains below come from one sample, sequenced in a study of cytomegalovirus exposure and HLA in healthy donors. Both 60 Vbeta primers and 13 Jbeta primers went into the PCR. The data were produced by immunoSEQ multiplex PCR, yet TCRdb's version contains in-frame clones alone and is incomplete. This sample carries about 100,000 clones, around 73% of them seen once, and the ten largest clones take roughly 8%. Sequencing input: PBMCs. The receptors were sampled from a man aged 30 to 39 in good health and CMV-seronegative.

In its sample, this clone was seen a few times. An end of the junction differs from the germline gene, which may be a read error. The V and J genes are TRBV7-9 and TRBJ2-7; D gene unclear. This CDR3 is 12 amino acids long. Per the germline V gene, CDR1 is SEHNR and CDR2 is FQNEAQ (reference sequence). CDR3 coding DNA: TGTTCCAGCAGCTTAGTCCATTACGAGCAGTACTTC. Its protein product is CSSSLVHYEQYF.

This clone has a single count. The rearrangement links TRBV28 to TRBJ1-4; tentative D call: TRBD1 (5 bases). The V gene lost 6 bases and the J gene lost 4 bases, with 15 bases spanning the gap. The CDR3 totals 15 residues. Germline values: CDR1 MDHEN, CDR2 SYDVKM. CDR3 loop: CASSTAGRINEKLFF. In nucleotides, the CDR3 is TGTGCCAGCAGCACGGCGGGACGGATTAATGAAAAACTGTTTTTT.

This clone was seen a few times. J is TRBJ1-1 and V is TRBV18; 7 bases are shared with TRBD1. V gave up 3 bases and J gave up 8 bases; unmatched junction bases: 3. Germline values: CDR1 KGHSH, CDR2 LQKENI. The CDR3 is 12 residues long. The CDR3 spells CASSPGQREAFF. DNA of the CDR3: TGTGCCAGCTCACCGGGACAGAGAGAAGCTTTCTTT.

The V gene is TRBV2, the J gene TRBJ1-6; D ambiguous. CDR1 is SNHLY, CDR2 FYNNEI, per germline. V lost 7 bases and J lost 11, with 6 bases in between. This CDR3 has 10 residues. The CDR3 reads CASTRPPLHF. In DNA form, the CDR3 reads TGTGCCAGCACCCGTCCACCCCTCCACTTT.